This entry concerns a single T cell receptor (beta chain). The data were produced by immunoSEQ multiplex PCR, yet TCRdb's version contains in-frame clones alone and is incomplete. The repertoire holds 95,000 to 150,000 clones, roughly nine tenths seen once, with approximately 7.8% in the top ten. Germline CDR1 MNHNS, CDR2 SASEGT. V gave up 1 base and J gave up 12 bases, with 25 bases separating them. The CDR3 loop spans 17 amino acids. These data belong to a study of control samples from healthy donors and cancer patients. V gene TRBV6-1 combines with J gene TRBJ2-1; D remains unclear. The sequenced sample consisted of blood. The source of this sequence is a woman aged 18 to 35 in good health. CDR3 amino acids: CASSEGWVVLVAQTQFF. In DNA form, the CDR3 reads TGTGCCAGCAGTGAAGGCTGGGTAGTGCTCGTCGCGCAGACGCAGTTCTTC.